These 23 T cell receptor beta chains came from one sample sequenced in a study of monozygotic twins with inflammatory bowel disease. Each CDR3 protein gets one entry in TCRdb, which reprocessed the 5' RACE reads and gives no DNA. The sample has about 380,000 distinct CDR3 sequences; the top ten hold 2.5% to 3%. Material for sequencing was blood. The receptors were sampled from a human donor with ulcerative colitis or Crohn's disease, or a healthy co-twin of an affected twin (not recorded which).

J is TRBJ2-3 and V is TRBV3-1. Germline-derived CDR1 and CDR2 are LGHDT and YNNKEL (reference sequence). The CDR3 covers 14 residues. CDR3 loop: CASSQEVSTPTQYF.

The chain has TRBV29-1 and TRBJ2-2; lacking DNA, the TRBD1 call made by TCRdb goes unchecked. Germline values: CDR1 SQVTM, CDR2 ANQGSEA. This CDR3 is built from 17 residues. The CDR3 sequence is CSVEDFRRGANTGELFF.

The V and J genes are TRBV7-7 and TRBJ2-3; the TCRdb D gene call, TRBD2, has no DNA to confirm it. The CDR3 totals 15 residues. The germline V gene encodes CDR1 SSHAT and CDR2 FNYEAQ (reference sequence). CDR3 in amino acids: CASSYGTSPGDTQYF.

The genes are TRBV6-5 and TRBJ2-1; TCRdb calls TRBD1, which cannot be checked without DNA. Germline values: CDR1 MNHEY, CDR2 SVGAGI. CDR3 length: 16 amino acids. This CDR3 is CASSYWVQGNYNEQFF.

V is TRBV5-1 and J is TRBJ2-7; TCRdb's D gene call, TRBD2, goes unchecked for lack of DNA. The CDR3 is 16 amino acids. In germline, CDR1 is SGHRS, CDR2 YFSETQ. This chain's CDR3 is CASSSPRSGGAYEQYF. Full variable domain (rest looked up from reference TRBV5-1 and TRBJ2-7): KAGVTQTPRYLIKTRGQQVTLSCSPISGHRSVSWYQQTPGQGLQFLFEYFSETQRNKGNFPGRFSGRQFSNSRSEMNVSTLELGDSALYLCASSSPRSGGAYEQYFGPGTRLTVT.

The chain carries TRBV20-1 and TRBJ1-4. CDR1 and CDR2 from the germline V gene are DFQATT and SNEGSKA (reference sequence). This CDR3 has 11 amino acids. The CDR3 reads CSARSPRRLFF.

The chain has TRBV5-1 and TRBJ1-1. The germline CDR1 and CDR2 sequences are SGHRS and YFSETQ. The CDR3 contains 13 residues. CDR3 amino acids: CASSIDGNTEAFF. The variable domain in full, completed from reference TRBV5-1 and TRBJ1-1, reads KAGVTQTPRYLIKTRGQQVTLSCSPISGHRSVSWYQQTPGQGLQFLFEYFSETQRNKGNFPGRFSGRQFSNSRSEMNVSTLELGDSALYLCASSIDGNTEAFFGQGTRLTVV.

The rearrangement links TRBV20-1 to TRBJ2-1; lacking DNA, the TRBD1 call made by TCRdb goes unchecked. Germline CDR1 is DFQATT and CDR2 is SNEGSKA (reference sequence). CDR3 length: 12 residues. The CDR3 sequence: CSASSPTREQFF.

This sequence joins TRBV5-1 and TRBJ2-7. This CDR3 has 14 residues. CDR1 and CDR2 (germline): SGHRS, YFSETQ. The CDR3 is CASSLARRVNEQYF.

The V call is TRBV6-2 or TRBV6-3, the J call TRBJ2-3; TCRdb proposes TRBD2, but this gene call is untestable without DNA. This CDR3 comprises 16 residues. Germline loops: CDR1 MNHEY, CDR2 SVGEGT. CDR3 sequence: CASSYGSGGATDTQYF.

The chain carries TRBV6-6 and TRBJ1-3; TCRdb lists TRBD1, though no DNA is available to test this call. Germline V gene data show CDR1 as MNHNY and CDR2 as SVGAGI (reference sequence). The CDR3 runs to 14 residues. The CDR3 protein is CASHRDNSGNTIYF.

The rearrangement joins TRBV6-5 to TRBJ2-5; TCRdb's D call of TRBD2 is untestable without DNA. CDR1 and CDR2 from the germline V gene are MNHEY and SVGAGI. This CDR3 has 13 residues. The CDR3 sequence is CASRLAGQETQYF.

This rearrangement joins TRBV28 to TRBJ1-1. Per the germline V gene, CDR1 is MDHEN and CDR2 is SYDVKM. The CDR3 loop spans 12 amino acids. The CDR3 loop reads CASSLVGPEAFF.

The chain uses TRBV10-3 and TRBJ2-3; TCRdb picks TRBD1, but there is no DNA to check that call. CDR3 length: 14 residues. Looked up from germline, CDR1 is ENHRY and CDR2 is SYGVKD. The CDR3 sequence is CAISGQGGADTQYF.

The chain carries TRBV4-3 and TRBJ2-7; lacking DNA, the TRBD1 call made by TCRdb goes unchecked. The CDR3 sequence is 15 residues long. CDR1 is LGHNA, CDR2 YSLEER, per germline. The CDR3 spells CASSQDRVGTYEQYF.

This sequence joins TRBV6-1 and TRBJ2-3; TCRdb indicates TRBD2, and absent DNA this call remains unverified. CDR3 length: 18 residues. Germline V gives CDR1 MNHNS, CDR2 SASEGT. CDR3: CASGMASGGPGSPDTQYF.

The V and J genes are TRBV2 and TRBJ2-5. CDR1 is SNHLY and CDR2 is FYNNEI in the germline V gene. The CDR3 totals 13 residues. CDR3 residues: CASTLRGQETQYF.

The chain employs TRBV5-6 and TRBJ2-7; the TCRdb call, TRBD1, lacks DNA for checking. Germline CDR1 reads SGHDT; CDR2 reads YYEEEE. CDR3 length equals 13 residues. The CDR3 reads CASGGSGSYEQYF.

J is TRBJ2-2 and V is TRBV4-1. The germline V gene has CDR1 MGHRA and CDR2 YSYEKL. This CDR3 has 14 amino acids. Here the CDR3 reads CASSPIPNTGELFF.

The rearrangement uses TRBV19 and TRBJ2-1; TCRdb outputs TRBD2, but without DNA this stays unchecked. The germline V gene has CDR1 LNHDA and CDR2 SQIVND (reference sequence). CDR3 length: 16 amino acids. CDR3 loop: CASSIATRGTGGEQFF.

The chain joins TRBV11-2 to TRBJ2-3; lacking DNA, the TRBD1 call made by TCRdb goes unchecked. There are 15 residues in the CDR3. Per the germline V gene, CDR1 is SGHAT and CDR2 is FQNNGV. The CDR3: CASSSNRGRTDTQYF.

The chain joins TRBV20-1 to TRBJ1-2. The CDR3 is 12 residues long. Per the germline V gene, CDR1 is DFQATT and CDR2 is SNEGSKA (reference sequence). The CDR3 protein is CSARDGPYGYTF.

J is TRBJ2-7 and V is TRBV5-1; TCRdb selects TRBD2, and the lack of DNA leaves this call unchecked. The germline gives CDR1 SGHRS, CDR2 YFSETQ. The CDR3 extends over 17 amino acids. The CDR3: CASSFTGTSGGAYEQYF.